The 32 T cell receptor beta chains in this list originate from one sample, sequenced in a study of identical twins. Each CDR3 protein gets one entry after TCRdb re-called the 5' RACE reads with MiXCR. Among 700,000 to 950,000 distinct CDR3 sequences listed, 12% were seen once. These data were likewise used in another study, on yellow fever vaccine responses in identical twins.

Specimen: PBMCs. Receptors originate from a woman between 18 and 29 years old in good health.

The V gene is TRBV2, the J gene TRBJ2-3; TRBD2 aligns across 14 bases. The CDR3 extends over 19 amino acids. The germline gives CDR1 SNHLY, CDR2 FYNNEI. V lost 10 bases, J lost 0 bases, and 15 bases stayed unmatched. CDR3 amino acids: CATEGTSGSVRPSTDTQYF. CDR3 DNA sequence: TGTGCCACAGAGGGGACTAGCGGGAGTGTCCGCCCTAGCACAGATACGCAGTATTTT.

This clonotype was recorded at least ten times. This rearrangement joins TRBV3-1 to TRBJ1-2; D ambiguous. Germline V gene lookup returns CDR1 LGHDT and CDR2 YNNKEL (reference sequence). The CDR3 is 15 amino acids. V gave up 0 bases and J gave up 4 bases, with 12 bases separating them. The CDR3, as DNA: TGTGCCAGCAGCCAAGATATGCGGGAACTCTATGGCTACACCTTC. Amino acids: CASSQDMRELYGYTF.

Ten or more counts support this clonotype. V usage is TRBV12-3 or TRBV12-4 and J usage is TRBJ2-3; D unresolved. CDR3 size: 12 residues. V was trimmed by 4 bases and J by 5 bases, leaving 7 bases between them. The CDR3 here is CASSYHLDTQYF. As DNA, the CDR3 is TGTGCCAGCAGTTACCACCTAGATACGCAGTATTTT.

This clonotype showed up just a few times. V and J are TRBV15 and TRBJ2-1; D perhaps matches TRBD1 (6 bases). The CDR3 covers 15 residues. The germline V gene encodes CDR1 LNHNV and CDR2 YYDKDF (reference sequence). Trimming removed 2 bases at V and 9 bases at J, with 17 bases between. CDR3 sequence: CATSRSTPPRGEQFF. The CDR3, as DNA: TGTGCCACCAGCAGATCCACCCCCCCCAGGGGTGAGCAGTTCTTC.

CDR3 nucleotides: TGTGCCAGCAGCCAAGGGGGACAGACCCAAGAGACCCAGTACTTC. This translates into CASSQGGQTQETQYF. The V gene is TRBV3-1, the J gene TRBJ2-5, with 7 bases that match TRBD1. This CDR3 is 15 amino acids long. CDR1 and CDR2 from the germline V gene are LGHDT and YNNKEL (reference sequence). V lost 1 base to trimming and J lost 1 base; unmatched junction nucleotides: 3.

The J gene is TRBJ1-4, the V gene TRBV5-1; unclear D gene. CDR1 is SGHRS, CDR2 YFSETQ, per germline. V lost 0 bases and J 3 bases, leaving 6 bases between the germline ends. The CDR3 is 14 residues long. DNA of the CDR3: TGCGCCAGCAGCTTGGATGGGGCTAATGAAAAACTGTTTTTT. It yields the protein CASSLDGANEKLFF.

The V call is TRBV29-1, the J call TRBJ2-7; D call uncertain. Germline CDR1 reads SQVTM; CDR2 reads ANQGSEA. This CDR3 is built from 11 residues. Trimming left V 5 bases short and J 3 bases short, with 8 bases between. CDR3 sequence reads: CSVLDGYEQYF. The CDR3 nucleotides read TGCAGCGTTCTGGACGGCTACGAGCAGTACTTC.

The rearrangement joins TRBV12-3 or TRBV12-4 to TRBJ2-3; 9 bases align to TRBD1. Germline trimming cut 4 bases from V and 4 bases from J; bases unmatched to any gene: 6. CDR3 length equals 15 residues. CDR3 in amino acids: CASSYDRGLPDTQYF. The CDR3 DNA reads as TGTGCCAGCAGTTACGACAGGGGGTTACCAGATACGCAGTATTTT.

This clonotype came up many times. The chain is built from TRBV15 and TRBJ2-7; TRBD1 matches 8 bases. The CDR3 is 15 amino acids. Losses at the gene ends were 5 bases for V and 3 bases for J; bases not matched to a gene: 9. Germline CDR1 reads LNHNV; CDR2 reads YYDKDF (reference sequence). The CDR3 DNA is TGTGCCACCAGCTCCCCGGGACAGGCAAACTACGAGCAGTACTTC. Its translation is CATSSPGQANYEQYF.

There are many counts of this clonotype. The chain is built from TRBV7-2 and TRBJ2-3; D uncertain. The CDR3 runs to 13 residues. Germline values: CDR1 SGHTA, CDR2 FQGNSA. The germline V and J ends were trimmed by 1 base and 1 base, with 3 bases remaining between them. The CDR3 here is CASSLGGTDTQYF. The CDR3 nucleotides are TGTGCCAGCAGCTTAGGGGGCACAGATACGCAGTATTTT. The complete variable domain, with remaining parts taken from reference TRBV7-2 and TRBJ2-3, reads GAGVSQSPSNKVTEKGKDVELRCDPISGHTALYWYRQSLGQGLEFLIYFQGNSAPDKSGLPSDRFSAERTGGSVSTLTIQRTQQEDSAVYLCASSLGGTDTQYFGPGTRLTVL.

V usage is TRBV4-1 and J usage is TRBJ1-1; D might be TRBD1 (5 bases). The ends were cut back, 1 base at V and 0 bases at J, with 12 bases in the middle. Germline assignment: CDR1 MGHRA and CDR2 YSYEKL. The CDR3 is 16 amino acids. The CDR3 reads CASSQGQGPMNTEAFF. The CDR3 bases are TGCGCCAGCAGCCAAGGTCAGGGACCAATGAACACTGAAGCTTTCTTT.

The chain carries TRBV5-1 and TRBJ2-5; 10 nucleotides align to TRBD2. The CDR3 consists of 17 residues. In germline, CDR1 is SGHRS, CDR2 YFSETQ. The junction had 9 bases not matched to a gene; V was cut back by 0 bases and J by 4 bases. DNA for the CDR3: TGCGCCAGCAGCTTGGTAGCGGGGGGCCGGAGAGGAGAGACCCAGTACTTC. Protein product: CASSLVAGGRRGETQYF.

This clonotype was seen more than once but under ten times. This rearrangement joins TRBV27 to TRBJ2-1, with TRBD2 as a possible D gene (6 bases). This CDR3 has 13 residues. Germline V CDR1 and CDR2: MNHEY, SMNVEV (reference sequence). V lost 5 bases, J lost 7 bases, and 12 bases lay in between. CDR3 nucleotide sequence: TGTGCCAGCAGTGCGGGGTTGGGGAATGAGCAGTTCTTC. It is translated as CASSAGLGNEQFF.

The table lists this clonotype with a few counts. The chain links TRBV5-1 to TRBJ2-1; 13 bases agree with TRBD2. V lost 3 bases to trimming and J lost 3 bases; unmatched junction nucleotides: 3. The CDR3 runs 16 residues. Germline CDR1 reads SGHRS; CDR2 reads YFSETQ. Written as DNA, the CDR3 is TGCGCCAGCAGCTGGGGGACTAGCGGGAACTACAATGAGCAGTTCTTC. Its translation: CASSWGTSGNYNEQFF. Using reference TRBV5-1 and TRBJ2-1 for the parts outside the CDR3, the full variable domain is KAGVTQTPRYLIKTRGQQVTLSCSPISGHRSVSWYQQTPGQGLQFLFEYFSETQRNKGNFPGRFSGRQFSNSRSEMNVSTLELGDSALYLCASSWGTSGNYNEQFFGPGTRLTVL.

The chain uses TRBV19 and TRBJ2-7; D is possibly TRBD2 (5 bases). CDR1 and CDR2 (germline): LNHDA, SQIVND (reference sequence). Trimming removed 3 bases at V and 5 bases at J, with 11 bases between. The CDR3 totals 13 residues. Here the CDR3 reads CASSMVLAHEQYF. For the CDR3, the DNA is TGTGCCAGTAGTATGGTGCTAGCCCACGAGCAGTACTTC. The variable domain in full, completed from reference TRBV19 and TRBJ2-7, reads DGGITQSPKYLFRKEGQNVTLSCEQNLNHDAMYWYRQDPGQGLRLIYYSQIVNDFQKGDIAEGYSVSREKKESFPLTVTSAQKNPTAFYLCASSMVLAHEQYFGPGTRLTVT.

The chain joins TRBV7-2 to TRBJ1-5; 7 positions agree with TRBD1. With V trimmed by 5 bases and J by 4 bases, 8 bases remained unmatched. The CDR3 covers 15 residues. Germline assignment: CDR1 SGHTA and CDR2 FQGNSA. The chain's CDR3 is CASSLYRTGNQPQHF. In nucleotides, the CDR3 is TGTGCCAGCAGCCTATATCGGACAGGTAATCAGCCCCAGCATTTT.

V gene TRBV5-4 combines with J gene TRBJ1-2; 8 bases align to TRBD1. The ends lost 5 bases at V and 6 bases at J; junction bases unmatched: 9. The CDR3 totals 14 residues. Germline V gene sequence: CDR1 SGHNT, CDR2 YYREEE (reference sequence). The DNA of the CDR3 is TGTGCCAGCAGTTTTCCGGGACAGGTGGATGGCTACACCTTC. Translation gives CASSFPGQVDGYTF.

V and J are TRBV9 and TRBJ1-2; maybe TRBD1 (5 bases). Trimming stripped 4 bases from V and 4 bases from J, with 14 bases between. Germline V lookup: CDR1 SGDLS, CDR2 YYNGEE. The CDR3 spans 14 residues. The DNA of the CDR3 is TGTGCCAGCAGCCCCACACGGGGCGGCTATGGCTACACCTTC. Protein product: CASSPTRGGYGYTF.

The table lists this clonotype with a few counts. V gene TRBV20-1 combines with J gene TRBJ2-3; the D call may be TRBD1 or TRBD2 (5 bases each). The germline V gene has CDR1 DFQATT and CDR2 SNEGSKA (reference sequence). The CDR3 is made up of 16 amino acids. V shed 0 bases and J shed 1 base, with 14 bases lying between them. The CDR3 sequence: CSARDFRGARTDTQYF. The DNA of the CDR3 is TGCAGTGCTAGAGATTTCCGGGGCGCCCGCACAGATACGCAGTATTTT.

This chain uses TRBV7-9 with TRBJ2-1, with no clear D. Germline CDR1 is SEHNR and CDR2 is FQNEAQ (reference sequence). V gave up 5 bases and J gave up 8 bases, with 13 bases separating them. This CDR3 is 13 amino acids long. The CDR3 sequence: CASSGTAGHEQFF. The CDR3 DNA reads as TGTGCCAGCAGCGGAACTGCCGGGCATGAGCAGTTCTTC.

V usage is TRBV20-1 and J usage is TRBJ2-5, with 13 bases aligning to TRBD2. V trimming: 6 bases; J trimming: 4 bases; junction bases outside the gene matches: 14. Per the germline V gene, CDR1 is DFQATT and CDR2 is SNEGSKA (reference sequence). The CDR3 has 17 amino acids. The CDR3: CSAPHLILAGGGETQYF. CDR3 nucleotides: TGCAGTGCGCCCCACCTCATACTAGCGGGGGGGGGAGAGACCCAGTACTTC.

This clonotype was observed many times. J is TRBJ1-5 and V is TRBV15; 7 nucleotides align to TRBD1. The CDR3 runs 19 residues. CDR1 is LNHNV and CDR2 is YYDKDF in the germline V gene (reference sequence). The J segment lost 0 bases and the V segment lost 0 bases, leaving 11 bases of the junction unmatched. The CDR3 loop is CATSRDPRGGRYSNQPQHF. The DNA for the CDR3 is TGTGCCACCAGCAGAGATCCCAGGGGGGGCCGATATAGCAATCAGCCCCAGCATTTT.

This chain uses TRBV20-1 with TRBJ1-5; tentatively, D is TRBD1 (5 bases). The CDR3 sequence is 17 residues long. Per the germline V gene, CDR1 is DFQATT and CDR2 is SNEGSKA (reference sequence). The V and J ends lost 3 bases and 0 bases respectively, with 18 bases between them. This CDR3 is CSASDWGTESSNQPQHF. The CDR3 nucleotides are TGCAGTGCTAGTGACTGGGGGACGGAGTCTAGCAATCAGCCCCAGCATTTT.

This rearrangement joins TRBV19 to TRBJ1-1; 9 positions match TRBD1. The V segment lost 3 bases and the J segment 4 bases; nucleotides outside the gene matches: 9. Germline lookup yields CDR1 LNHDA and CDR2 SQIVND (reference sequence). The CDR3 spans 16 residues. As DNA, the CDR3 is TGTGCCAGTAGTATTGAAACAGGGGGCATCGGCACTGAAGCTTTCTTT. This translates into CASSIETGGIGTEAFF.

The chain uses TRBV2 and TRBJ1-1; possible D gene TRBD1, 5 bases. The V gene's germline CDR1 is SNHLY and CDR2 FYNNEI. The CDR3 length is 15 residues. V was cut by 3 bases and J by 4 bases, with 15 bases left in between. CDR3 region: CASSEGRGSLTEAFF. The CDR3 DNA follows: TGTGCCAGCAGTGAGGGAAGGGGCTCTCTCACTGAAGCTTTCTTT.

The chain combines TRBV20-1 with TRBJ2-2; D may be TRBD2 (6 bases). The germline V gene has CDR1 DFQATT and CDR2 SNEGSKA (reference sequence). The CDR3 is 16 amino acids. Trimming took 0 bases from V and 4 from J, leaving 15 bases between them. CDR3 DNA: TGCAGTGCTAGAGATCCTGGGGGGACCGGCACCGGGGAGCTGTTTTTT. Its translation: CSARDPGGTGTGELFF.

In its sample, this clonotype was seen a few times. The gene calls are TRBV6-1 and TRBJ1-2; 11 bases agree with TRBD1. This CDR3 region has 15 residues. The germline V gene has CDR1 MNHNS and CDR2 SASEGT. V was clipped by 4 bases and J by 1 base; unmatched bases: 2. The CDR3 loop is CASSAGTGGNYGYTF. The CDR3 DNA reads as TGTGCCAGCAGTGCCGGGACAGGGGGTAACTATGGCTACACCTTC.

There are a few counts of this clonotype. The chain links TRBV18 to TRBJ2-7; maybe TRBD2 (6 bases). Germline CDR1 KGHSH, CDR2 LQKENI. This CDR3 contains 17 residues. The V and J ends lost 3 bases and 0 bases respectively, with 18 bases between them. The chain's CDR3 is CASSPVSGVGSSYEQYF. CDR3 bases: TGTGCCAGCTCACCGGTTAGCGGAGTGGGTAGCTCCTACGAGCAGTACTTC.

The CDR3 region is CAIRTSAGGDTQYF. DNA of the CDR3: TGTGCCATCAGAACCTCGGCGGGAGGAGATACGCAGTATTTT. The chain joins TRBV10-3 to TRBJ2-3, with 8 bases that match TRBD2. Germline CDR1 is ENHRY and CDR2 is SYGVKD. With 6 bases clipped from V and 5 bases from J, the junction kept 7 bases outside the gene matches. The length of the CDR3 is 14 residues.

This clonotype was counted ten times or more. The CDR3 DNA sequence: TGTGCCAGCAGTTCCCTCCGTTCTGGGGCCAACGTCCTGACTTTC. Amino acids: CASSSLRSGANVLTF. The rearrangement joins TRBV12-3 or TRBV12-4 to TRBJ2-6; unclear D gene. The CDR3 extends over 15 amino acids. Trimming stripped 4 bases from V and 1 base from J, with 8 bases between.

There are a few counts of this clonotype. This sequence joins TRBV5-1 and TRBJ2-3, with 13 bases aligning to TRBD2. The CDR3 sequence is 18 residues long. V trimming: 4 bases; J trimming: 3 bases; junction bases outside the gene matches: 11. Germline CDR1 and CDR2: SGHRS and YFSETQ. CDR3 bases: TGCGCCAGCAGCGCCCACGGACTAGCGGGAGATGGGACAGATACGCAGTATTTT. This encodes CASSAHGLAGDGTDTQYF.

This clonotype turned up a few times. CDR3 DNA: TGCAGCGCCAGGGACAGGGGGCCTTACGAGCAGTACTTC. Residues: CSARDRGPYEQYF. The chain uses TRBV29-1 and TRBJ2-7, with 12 bases matching TRBD1. The junction had 5 bases not matched to a gene; V was cut back by 7 bases and J by 4 bases. The CDR3 extends over 13 amino acids. Germline loops: CDR1 SQVTM, CDR2 ANQGSEA.